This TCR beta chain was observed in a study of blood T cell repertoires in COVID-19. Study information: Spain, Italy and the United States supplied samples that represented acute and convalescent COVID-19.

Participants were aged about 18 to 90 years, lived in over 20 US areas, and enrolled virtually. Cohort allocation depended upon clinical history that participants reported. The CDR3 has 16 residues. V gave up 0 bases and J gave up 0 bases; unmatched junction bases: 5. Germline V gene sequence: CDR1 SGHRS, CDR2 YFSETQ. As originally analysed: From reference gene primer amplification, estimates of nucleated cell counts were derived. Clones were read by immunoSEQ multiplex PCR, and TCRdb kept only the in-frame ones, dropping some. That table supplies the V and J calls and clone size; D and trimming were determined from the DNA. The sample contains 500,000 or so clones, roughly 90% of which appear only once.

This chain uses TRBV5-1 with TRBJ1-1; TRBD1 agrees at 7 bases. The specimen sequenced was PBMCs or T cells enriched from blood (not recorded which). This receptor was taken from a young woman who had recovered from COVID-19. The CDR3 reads CASSLARTGLNTEAFF. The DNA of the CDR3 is TGCGCCAGCAGCTTGGCCCGGACAGGATTGAACACTGAAGCTTTCTTT.